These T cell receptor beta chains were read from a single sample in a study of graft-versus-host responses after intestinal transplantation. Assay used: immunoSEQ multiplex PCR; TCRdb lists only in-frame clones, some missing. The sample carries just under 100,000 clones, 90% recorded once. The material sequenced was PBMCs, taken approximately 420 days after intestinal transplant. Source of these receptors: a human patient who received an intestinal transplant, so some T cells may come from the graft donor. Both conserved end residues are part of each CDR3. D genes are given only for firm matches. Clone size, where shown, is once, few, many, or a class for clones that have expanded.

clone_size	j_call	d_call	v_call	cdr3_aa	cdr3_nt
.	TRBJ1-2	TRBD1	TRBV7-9	CASSPGQGAGGYTF	TGTGCCAGCAGCCCGGGACAGGGGGCAGGAGGCTACACCTTC
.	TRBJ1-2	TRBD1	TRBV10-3	CATSETPGTEGGYTF	TGTGCCACCAGTGAGACACCCGGGACAGAAGGAGGCTACACCTTC
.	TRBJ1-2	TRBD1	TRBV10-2	CASSESRAGGYNYGYTF	TGCGCCAGCAGTGAGTCCCGGGCAGGGGGCTATAACTATGGCTACACCTTC
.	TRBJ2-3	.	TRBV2	CASRGYTQYF	TGTGCCAGCAGGGGCTATACGCAGTATTTT
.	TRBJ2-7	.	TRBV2	CASRQGMPYEQYF	TGTGCCAGCAGGCAGGGGATGCCCTACGAGCAGTACTTC
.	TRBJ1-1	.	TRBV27	CASSLWEPSGEAFF	TGTGCCAGCAGTCTATGGGAACCCTCGGGTGAAGCTTTCTTT
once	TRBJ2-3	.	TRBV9	CASSPPAGLSDTQYF	TGTGCCAGCAGCCCCCCGGCAGGGTTGTCAGATACGCAGTATTTT
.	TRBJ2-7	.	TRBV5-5	CASSLLAALSYEQYF	TGTGCCAGCAGCTTGTTGGCAGCCCTATCCTACGAGCAGTACTTC
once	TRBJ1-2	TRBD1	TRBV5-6	CASSSGQGFDYGYTF	TGTGCCAGCAGCTCGGGACAGGGATTTGACTATGGCTACACCTTC
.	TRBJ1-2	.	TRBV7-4	CASRRRGGYTF	TGTGCCAGCAGGCGGCGGGGCGGCTACACCTTC
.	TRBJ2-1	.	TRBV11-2	CASSSNVGGNEQFF	TGTGCCAGCAGTTCAAATGTGGGGGGCAATGAGCAGTTCTTC
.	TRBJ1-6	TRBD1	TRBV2	CASTPDRVGSPLHF	TGTGCCAGCACCCCGGACAGGGTTGGTTCACCCCTCCACTTT
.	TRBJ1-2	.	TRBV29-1	CSVGRDRDGYTF	TGCAGCGTCGGTAGGGATAGGGATGGCTACACCTTC
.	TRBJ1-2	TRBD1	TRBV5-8	CASSLDFRDRGPFGGYTF	TGTGCCAGCAGCTTGGATTTTAGGGACAGGGGTCCTTTTGGTGGCTACACCTTC
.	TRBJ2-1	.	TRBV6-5	CASSYQTAGDEQFF	TGTGCCAGCAGTTACCAGACAGCCGGGGATGAGCAGTTCTTC
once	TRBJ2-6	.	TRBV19	CASSFRTYSGANVLTF	TGTGCCAGTAGTTTCAGGACCTACTCTGGGGCCAACGTCCTGACTTTC
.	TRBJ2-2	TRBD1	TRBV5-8	CASSLGRTGNTGELFF	TGTGCCAGCAGCTTGGGGAGGACAGGGAACACCGGGGAGCTGTTTTTT
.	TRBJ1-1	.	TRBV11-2	CASSFPGRANTEAFF	TGTGCCAGCAGCTTCCCGGGCAGGGCCAACACTGAAGCTTTCTTT
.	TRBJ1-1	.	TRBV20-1	CSAQGFGEAFF	TGCAGTGCACAGGGATTTGGTGAAGCTTTCTTT
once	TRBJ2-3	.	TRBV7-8	CASSLWFTSTDTQYF	TGTGCCAGCAGCTTATGGTTTACTAGCACAGATACGCAGTATTTT
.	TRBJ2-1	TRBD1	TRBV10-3	CAISGTASNYNEQFF	TGTGCCATCAGCGGGACAGCTTCTAACTACAATGAGCAGTTCTTC
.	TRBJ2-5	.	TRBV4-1	CASSHNPLAVQETQYF	TGCGCCAGCAGCCACAACCCCTTAGCGGTTCAAGAGACCCAGTACTTC
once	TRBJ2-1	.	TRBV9	CASSVREEQFF	TGTGCCAGCAGCGTCAGGGAGGAGCAGTTCTTC
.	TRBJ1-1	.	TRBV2	CASRRQLNTEAFF	TGTGCCAGCAGACGACAGCTGAACACTGAAGCTTTCTTT
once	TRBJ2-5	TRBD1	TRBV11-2	CASSLGGQEETQYF	TGTGCCAGCAGCTTGGGGGGACAGGAAGAGACCCAGTACTTC
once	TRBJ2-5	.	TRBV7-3	CASSFVGGETQYF	TGTGCCAGCAGCTTTGTGGGAGGAGAGACCCAGTACTTC
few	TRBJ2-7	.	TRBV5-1	CASSLGFLRAPEQYF	TGCGCCAGCAGCTTGGGCTTTTTGCGCGCTCCCGAGCAGTACTTC
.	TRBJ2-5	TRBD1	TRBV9	CASSQTGWETQYF	TGTGCCAGCAGCCAGACAGGGTGGGAGACCCAGTACTTC
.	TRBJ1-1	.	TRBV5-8	CASSWAGTVGTEAFF	TGTGCCAGCAGCTGGGCCGGGACCGTGGGCACTGAAGCTTTCTTT
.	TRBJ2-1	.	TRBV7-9	CASSFSSYNEQFF	TGTGCCAGCAGCTTTAGTTCCTACAATGAGCAGTTCTTC
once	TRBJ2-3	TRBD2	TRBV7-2	CASSSRGGVDTQYF	TGTGCCAGCAGCTCGCGGGGGGGAGTAGATACGCAGTATTTT
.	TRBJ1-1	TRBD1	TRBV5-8	CASSLGQGSTEAFF	TGTGCCAGCAGCTTAGGACAGGGCAGCACTGAAGCTTTCTTT
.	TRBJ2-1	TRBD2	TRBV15	CATSRGSLAGPGSEQFF	TGTGCCACCAGCAGAGGGTCATTAGCGGGGCCCGGCAGTGAGCAGTTCTTC
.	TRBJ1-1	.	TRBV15	CATSRDRFPNTEAFF	TGTGCCACCAGCAGAGATCGGTTCCCGAACACTGAAGCTTTCTTT
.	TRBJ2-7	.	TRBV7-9	CASSRDSGDLSYEQYF	TGTGCCAGCAGCCGAGATAGCGGCGACCTTTCCTACGAGCAGTACTTC
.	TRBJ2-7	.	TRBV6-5	CASSGPGYSYEQYF	TGTGCCAGCAGTGGTCCGGGGTACTCCTACGAGCAGTACTTC
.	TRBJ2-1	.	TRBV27	CASSPTWGSHTYNEQFF	TGTGCCAGCAGTCCTACTTGGGGGTCCCACACCTACAATGAGCAGTTCTTC
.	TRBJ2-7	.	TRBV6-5	CASSPSLVTYEQYF	TGTGCCAGCAGTCCGTCATTGGTAACCTACGAGCAGTACTTC
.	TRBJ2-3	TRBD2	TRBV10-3	CAISEGLAGLTDTQYF	TGTGCCATCAGTGAGGGCCTAGCGGGGTTGACAGATACGCAGTATTTT
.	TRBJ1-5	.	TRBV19	CASSIGFGSLGNQPQHF	TGTGCCAGTAGTATAGGGTTTGGGTCCCTAGGGAATCAGCCCCAGCATTTT
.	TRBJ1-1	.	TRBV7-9	CASLGSTTEAFF	TGTGCCAGCCTAGGGTCGACCACTGAAGCTTTCTTT
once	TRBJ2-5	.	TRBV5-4	CASSLPGLETQYF	TGTGCCAGCAGCTTGCCCGGATTAGAGACCCAGTACTTC
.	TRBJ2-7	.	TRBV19	CASSIDLEDGGNYEQYF	TGTGCCAGTAGTATAGATCTTGAGGACGGAGGAAACTACGAGCAGTACTTC
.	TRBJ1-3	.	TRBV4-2	CASSPDSGGGGNTIYF	TGTGCCAGCAGCCCCGATAGTGGGGGTGGTGGAAACACCATATATTTT
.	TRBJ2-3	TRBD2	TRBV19	CASSRGDTDTQYF	TGTGCCAGTAGTCGGGGGGACACAGATACGCAGTATTTT
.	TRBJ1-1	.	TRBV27	CASSLAGNVGTEAFF	TGTGCCAGCAGTTTAGCGGGGAATGTGGGCACTGAAGCTTTCTTT
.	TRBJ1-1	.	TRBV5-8	CASSLVQYPEAFF	TGTGCCAGCAGCTTGGTGCAGTACCCTGAAGCTTTCTTT
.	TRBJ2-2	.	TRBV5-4	CASSLEGGGAGELFF	TGTGCCAGCAGCTTGGAAGGGGGGGGCGCCGGGGAGCTGTTTTTT
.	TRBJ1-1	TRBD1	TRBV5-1	CASSLPPGQGIRAFF	TGCGCCAGCAGCCTCCCCCCGGGACAGGGGATTCGGGCTTTCTTT
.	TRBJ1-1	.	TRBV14	CASSQDFGPGTQVTEAFF	TGTGCCAGCAGCCAAGATTTTGGCCCTGGGACACAAGTAACTGAAGCTTTCTTT